These 10 T cell receptor beta chains were sequenced from one sample in a study of T-cell reconstitution after alpha-beta-depleted transplantation in children. TCRbeta library preparation incorporated unique molecular identifiers. MiXCR was run by TCRdb on the PCR reads, yielding one entry per CDR3 protein. Here the sample spans 60,000 to 70,000 distinct CDR3 sequences, 4% to 5% being singletons. Sequencing used PBMCs, mostly from graft donor cells, obtained 180 days after TCRalphabeta/CD19-depleted stem cell transplant. All receptors come from a boy under three years old who had a stem cell transplant for acute myeloid leukemia, so the T cells may come from the graft donor.

With respect to this clonotype: A much larger clone lies one base from this, so it may be a read error. This chain joins TRBV7-2 and TRBJ2-5; a possible D gene is TRBD2 (5 bases). The CDR3 has 15 residues. Trimming stripped 1 base from V and 6 bases from J, with 15 bases between. Germline V CDR1 and CDR2: SGHTA, FQGNSA. The CDR3 DNA follows: TGTGCCAGCAGCTTAGGGTGGGGAGTTCGAAAGACCCAGTACTTC. Residues: CASSLGWGVRKTQYF.

This clonotype was counted ten times or more. The chain carries TRBV12-3 or TRBV12-4 and TRBJ1-4; the D gene is possibly TRBD1 (6 bases). The CDR3 extends over 16 amino acids. V was clipped by 9 bases and J by 8 bases, with 25 bases between them. The CDR3 DNA sequence: TGTGCCAGTGTTACCCTTTTTCGGCCAGGGGACGAAAAACTGTTTTTT. The encoded protein is CASVTLFRPGDEKLFF.

This clonotype has ten or more counts. The chain recombines TRBV7-3 with TRBJ1-4, with a possible D match to TRBD1 (5 bases). The ends were cut back, 1 base at V and 6 bases at J, with 15 bases in the middle. Germline CDR1 and CDR2: SGHTA and FQGTGA. The CDR3 covers 16 residues. This CDR3 is CASSLKSIPGHEKLFF. In nucleotides, the CDR3 is TGTGCCAGCAGCTTAAAGTCAATCCCAGGGCATGAAAAACTGTTTTTT.

This clonotype has a handful of counts. The chain recombines TRBV13 with TRBJ2-7; TRBD1 matches 7 bases. Trimming took 10 bases from V and 6 from J; bases not matched to a gene: 6. Germline CDR1 reads PRHDT; CDR2 reads FYEKMQ (reference sequence). This CDR3 has 11 amino acids. The CDR3 reads CAIKGGGEQYF. The CDR3 coding sequence is TGTGCCATCAAAGGGGGCGGCGAGCAGTACTTC. Complete variable domain (other parts from reference TRBV13 and TRBJ2-7): AAGVIQSPRHLIKEKRETATLKCYPIPRHDTVYWYQQGPGQDPQFLISFYEKMQSDKGSIPDRFSAQQFSDYHSELNMSSLELGDSALYFCAIKGGGEQYFGPGTRLTVT.

This clonotype was found many times. The chain's CDR3 is CASSYYRSGGGKNEQFF. The CDR3 nucleotides are TGTGCCAGCAGTTACTACAGAAGCGGGGGAGGTAAGAATGAGCAGTTCTTC. The V gene is TRBV6-2 or TRBV6-3, the J gene TRBJ2-1; 8 bases match TRBD2. The CDR3 is 17 amino acids. The V and J ends lost 1 base and 7 bases, in that order; junction bases with no gene match: 12. Germline loops: CDR1 MNHEY, CDR2 SVGEGT.

This clonotype was seen many times. The V gene is TRBV11-3, the J gene TRBJ2-2; D uncertain. CDR3 length: 11 residues. Between the trimmed V and J ends, which lost 5 bases and 7 bases, there was a span of 5 bases. Germline CDR1 reads SGHNT; CDR2 reads YENEEA. CDR3: CASSLIGELFF. CDR3 in DNA: TGTGCCAGCAGCCTGATCGGGGAGCTGTTTTTT.

This clonotype was counted at least ten times. This rearrangement joins TRBV5-5 to TRBJ2-7; D uncertain. V was trimmed by 0 bases and J by 4 bases, leaving 14 bases between them. Germline V gene data show CDR1 as SGHKS and CDR2 as YYEKEE (reference sequence). The CDR3 runs to 15 residues. The CDR3 region is CASSLEFWEGYEQYV. DNA for the CDR3: TGTGCCAGCAGCTTGGAGTTTTGGGAAGGGTACGAGCAGTACGTC.

This clonotype was seen repeatedly, ten times or more. The V and J genes are TRBV15 and TRBJ2-1, with a possible D match to TRBD2 (7 bases). V was cut by 0 bases and J by 9 bases, with 18 bases left in between. Germline V gene data show CDR1 as LNHNV and CDR2 as YYDKDF (reference sequence). The CDR3 length is 16 residues. CDR3 nucleotides: TGTGCCACCAGCAGAGATCAAGGGGGGGGCCTTAGTGAGCAGTTCTTC. Its translation: CATSRDQGGGLSEQFF.

This clonotype was recorded many times. The chain combines TRBV12-3 or TRBV12-4 with TRBJ2-7; TRBD2 matches 8 bases. V trimming: 3 bases; J trimming: 4 bases; junction bases outside the gene matches: 11. This CDR3 is 16 amino acids long. The CDR3 nucleotides read TGTGCCAGCAGTTTCGGGAGGGCAGGGGCAGAGTACGAGCAGTACTTC. This encodes CASSFGRAGAEYEQYF.

This clonotype has ten or more counts. The chain is built from TRBV4-2 and TRBJ1-5; the D gene is possibly TRBD1 (5 bases). Germline V CDR1 and CDR2: LGHNA, YNFKEQ. V gave up 3 bases and J gave up 2 bases, with 11 bases separating them. The CDR3 has 15 residues. In DNA form, the CDR3 reads TGTGCCAGCAGCCAGGCGGGGGGGGGCAATCAGCCCCAGCATTTT. It is translated as CASSQAGGGNQPQHF.